These T cell receptor beta chains were read from a single sample in a study of blood T cell repertoires in COVID-19. Assay used: immunoSEQ multiplex PCR; TCRdb lists only in-frame clones, some missing. The table records around 170,000 clones, about four fifths of them present only once. Sequences were obtained from PBMCs or T cells enriched from blood (not recorded which). Receptors were obtained from a man between 50 and 59 years old who had recovered from COVID-19. CDR3s include the opening cysteine and the closing phenylalanine or tryptophan. D genes are given only for firm matches. Expanded clones get a size class; other rows say once, few or many, or leave the size out.

D	size	V	length	J	DNA	CDR3
TRBD1	NA	TRBV7-2	15	TRBJ2-2	TGTGCCAGCAGCTTATGGGACAGGAACACCGGGGAGCTGTTTTTT	CASSLWDRNTGELFF
NA	NA	TRBV7-6	15	TRBJ2-2	TGTGCCAGCAGCTCACTTGGCGGAAACACCGGGGAGCTGTTTTTT	CASSSLGGNTGELFF
TRBD2	NA	TRBV7-6	13	TRBJ2-5	TGTGCCAGCACCATTGGACTAGCGGAGACCCAGTACTTC	CASTIGLAETQYF
NA	NA	TRBV20-1	13	TRBJ1-2	TGCAGTGCTAGTCACCCAGGGGTGGATGGCTACACCTTC	CSASHPGVDGYTF
TRBD1	once	TRBV7-9	14	TRBJ1-4	TGTGCCAGCAGCGCACAGGGGGCCAATGAAAAACTGTTTTTT	CASSAQGANEKLFF
TRBD1	once	TRBV12-3/TRBV12-4	12	TRBJ2-7	TGTGCCAGCAGTTCACAGGGGAGCGAGCAGTACTTC	CASSSQGSEQYF
NA	NA	TRBV11-2	11	TRBJ1-2	TGTGCCAGCAGCTTCGGGTACGGCTACACCTTC	CASSFGYGYTF
NA	NA	TRBV29-1	11	TRBJ2-7	TGCAGCGTTGTCCTTTCCTACGAGCAGTACTTC	CSVVLSYEQYF
TRBD1	NA	TRBV11-2	15	TRBJ1-1	TGTGCCAGCAGCTCCCGGGACAGAGGGGACACTGAAGCTTTCTTT	CASSSRDRGDTEAFF
TRBD1	NA	TRBV5-1	11	TRBJ1-1	TGCGCCAGCAGCTGGGGACAGGAAGCTTTCTTT	CASSWGQEAFF
NA	NA	TRBV28	15	TRBJ1-1	TGTGCCAGCACCTCGGGAGGGAAGGAAGGGACTGAAGCTTTCTTT	CASTSGGKEGTEAFF
TRBD1	NA	TRBV30	15	TRBJ1-5	TGTGCCTGGAGTGTAGGCAGGGGGCATAATCAGCCCCAGCATTTT	CAWSVGRGHNQPQHF
NA	NA	TRBV5-1	16	TRBJ1-3	TGCGCCAGCAGCTTTAGCCGCGGATCCTCTGGAAACACCATATATTTT	CASSFSRGSSGNTIYF
TRBD1	NA	TRBV19	17	TRBJ1-2	TGTGCCAGTAGGACCCTGGGACAGACAGGGAGATACTATGGCTACACCTTC	CASRTLGQTGRYYGYTF
NA	NA	TRBV3-1/TRBV3-2	15	TRBJ1-6	TGTGCCAGCAGCCCCGCGTTAATCTATAATTCACCCCTCCACTTT	CASSPALIYNSPLHF
TRBD1	once	TRBV14	15	TRBJ1-1	TGTGCCAGCCAACCAACAGGGGCCACCAACACTGAAGCTTTCTTT	CASQPTGATNTEAFF
TRBD2	NA	TRBV7-3	16	TRBJ2-2	TGTGCCAGCAGCTTAGCGGGGGGGCGGAACACCGGGGAGCTGTTTTTT	CASSLAGGRNTGELFF
NA	once	TRBV9	20	TRBJ2-3	TGTGCCAGCAGCGTCTGGCGCGTGAAAGAGGGGACGGGAGACACAGATACGCAGTATTTT	CASSVWRVKEGTGDTDTQYF
NA	NA	TRBV7-9	14	TRBJ2-3	TGTGCCAGCAGCTCCGAGGGAGCGGGAGATACGCAGTATTTT	CASSSEGAGDTQYF
NA	NA	TRBV7-9	17	TRBJ1-1	TGTGCCAGCAGTCCATACAGGGTTACGCGTTACGACACTGAAGCTTTCTTT	CASSPYRVTRYDTEAFF
TRBD1	NA	TRBV3-1/TRBV3-2	14	TRBJ1-4	TGTGCCAGCAGACTCACAGGGGCGGGGGAAAAACTGTTTTTT	CASRLTGAGEKLFF
TRBD2	NA	TRBV4-2	17	TRBJ2-2	TGTGCCAGCAGCCAAGATCCCCTGCGGGGGAGCGCCGGGGAGCTGTTTTTT	CASSQDPLRGSAGELFF
NA	NA	TRBV25-1	11	TRBJ1-1	TGTGCCAGCGGGCGGGACGCCTCGGCTTTCTTT	CASGRDASAFF
TRBD1	few	TRBV13	14	TRBJ2-5	TGTGCCAGCAGCTTAGTGGGACAGAAAGAGACCCAGTACTTC	CASSLVGQKETQYF
NA	once	TRBV19	12	TRBJ1-2	TGTGCCAGTAGGCAATACACCGAAGGCTACACCTTC	CASRQYTEGYTF
TRBD1	NA	TRBV27	15	TRBJ1-4	TGTGCCAGCAGTCCCGGGGACAGTCTAATTGAAAAACTGTTTTTT	CASSPGDSLIEKLFF
NA	NA	TRBV1	15	TRBJ2-3	TGCACCAGCGGCTCTGGGCGGGGGGCCGTAGATACGCAGTATTTT	CTSGSGRGAVDTQYF
NA	NA	TRBV12-3/TRBV12-4	13	TRBJ1-2	TGTGCCAGCAGTTTAGGAGGGTTGGCTGGCTACACCTTC	CASSLGGLAGYTF
NA	NA	TRBV7-6	15	TRBJ1-1	TGTGCCAGCCGCGGCCAGGGTGACGGTAACACTGAAGCTTTCTTT	CASRGQGDGNTEAFF
TRBD1	NA	TRBV11-2	15	TRBJ2-2	TGTGCCAGCAGCCCCCGGGACAGGGAAAACGGGGAGCTGTTTTTT	CASSPRDRENGELFF
NA	NA	TRBV11-2	13	TRBJ2-3	TGTGCCAGCAGCCCACCCGACAGGGATACGCAGTATTTT	CASSPPDRDTQYF
NA	few	TRBV6-4	15	TRBJ2-2	TGTGCCAGCAGTGATGTTTGGCGAGGGCCCGGGGAGCTGTTTTTT	CASSDVWRGPGELFF
TRBD1	NA	TRBV7-8	15	TRBJ1-4	TGTGCCAGCAGCTCCTCCCAGGGGGCTGATGAAAAACTGTTTTTT	CASSSSQGADEKLFF
NA	few	TRBV9	14	TRBJ2-7	TGTGCCAGCAGCGCTGGACAGTTTAACTACGAGCAGTACTTC	CASSAGQFNYEQYF
NA	NA	TRBV7-9	14	TRBJ1-1	TGTGCCAGCAGCATCAGGGCTGTGAACACTGAAGCTTTCTTT	CASSIRAVNTEAFF